This T cell receptor beta chain was sequenced during a study of CD8+ T cells in alopecia areata. Whole-study findings and limits: Clonality was higher in lesional than normal scalp, especially in alopecia totalis/universalis.

The authors extracted RNA and reverse transcribed it into cDNA as the sequencing template. The table came from immunoSEQ multiplex PCR; TCRdb's copy has only in-frame clones and leaves some out. The sample yields about 200,000 clones, around 56% seen once. Treatment: oral pan-JAK inhibitor, 5-10 mg twice daily. CDR3 length equals 14 residues. The germline gives CDR1 MNHNY, CDR2 SVGAGI (reference sequence). V was trimmed by 0 bases and J by 8 bases, leaving 8 bases between them. Concerning this clone itself: Its target is unknown.

This sample comprised CD4+ T cells sorted from blood, obtained at week 4, from a patient treated with tofacitinib. The sequence was obtained from a human donor with alopecia areata. The V gene is TRBV6-6, the J gene TRBJ1-6; possible D gene TRBD1, 5 bases. For the CDR3, the DNA is TGTGCCAGCAGTTACTCGGGGGTGCATTCACCCCTCCACTTT. This translates into CASSYSGVHSPLHF.